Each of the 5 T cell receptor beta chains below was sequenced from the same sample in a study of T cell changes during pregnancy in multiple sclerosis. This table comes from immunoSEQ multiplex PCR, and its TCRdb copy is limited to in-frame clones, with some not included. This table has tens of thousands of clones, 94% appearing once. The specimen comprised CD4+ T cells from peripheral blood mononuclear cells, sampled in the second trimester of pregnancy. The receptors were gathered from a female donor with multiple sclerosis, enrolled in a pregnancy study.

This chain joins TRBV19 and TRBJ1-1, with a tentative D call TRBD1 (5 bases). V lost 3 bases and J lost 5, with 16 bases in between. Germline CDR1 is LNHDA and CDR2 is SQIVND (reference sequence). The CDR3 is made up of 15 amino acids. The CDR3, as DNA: TGTGCCAGTAGTATGCTCGGCAGGGAGGGGACTGAAGCTTTCTTT. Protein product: CASSMLGREGTEAFF.

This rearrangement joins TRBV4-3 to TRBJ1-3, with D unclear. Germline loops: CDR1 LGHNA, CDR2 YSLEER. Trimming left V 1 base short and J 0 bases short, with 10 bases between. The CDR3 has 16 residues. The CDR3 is CASSQGLLSSGNTIYF. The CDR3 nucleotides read TGCGCCAGCAGCCAAGGACTGTTAAGCTCTGGAAACACCATATATTTT.

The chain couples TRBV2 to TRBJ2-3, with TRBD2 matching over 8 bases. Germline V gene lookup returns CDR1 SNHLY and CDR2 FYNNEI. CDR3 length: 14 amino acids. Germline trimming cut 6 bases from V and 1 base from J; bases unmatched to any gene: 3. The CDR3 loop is CASRGLGGTDTQYF. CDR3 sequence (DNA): TGTGCCAGCAGGGGACTAGGTGGCACAGATACGCAGTATTTT.

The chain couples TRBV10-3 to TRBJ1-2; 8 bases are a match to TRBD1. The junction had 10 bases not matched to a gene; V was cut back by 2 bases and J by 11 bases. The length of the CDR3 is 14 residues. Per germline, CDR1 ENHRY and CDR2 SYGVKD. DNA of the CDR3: TGTGCCATCAGTGAGACAGGGGGGTCGGCTGTTTACACCTTC. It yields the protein CAISETGGSAVYTF.

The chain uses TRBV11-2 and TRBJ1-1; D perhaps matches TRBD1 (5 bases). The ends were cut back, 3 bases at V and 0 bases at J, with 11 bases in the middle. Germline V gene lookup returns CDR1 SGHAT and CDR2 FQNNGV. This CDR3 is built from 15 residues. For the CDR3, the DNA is TGTGCCAGCAGCTTGCGGGGGGGGATGAACACTGAAGCTTTCTTT. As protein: CASSLRGGMNTEAFF.